The clone carrying this T cell receptor (beta chain) appeared many times. This sample was included in a study of neurological immune-mediated disorders. Via MiXCR, TCRdb re-called the 5' RACE reads, giving one row per CDR3 protein. This table holds under 90,000 distinct CDR3 sequences, approximately 3.5% found once. CDR1 is SEHNR and CDR2 is FQNEAQ in the germline V gene (reference sequence). The CDR3 runs 15 residues. Trimming cost V 3 bases and J 7 bases, with 18 bases left between them. Sequenced: PBMCs. The chain combines TRBV7-9 with TRBJ1-2; possibly TRBD1 for D (5 bases). The TCR sequence derives from a woman in her forties or fifties with multiple sclerosis. DNA for the CDR3: TGTGCCAGCAGCTTTGGGAGTAGGGGATCACCTGGCTACACCTTC. Translated: CASSFGSRGSPGYTF.